The 22 T cell receptor beta chains reported below all come from one sample, sequenced in a study of T-cell reconstitution after alpha-beta-depleted transplantation in children. Unique molecular identifiers were incorporated into the prepared TCRbeta library. TCRdb independently ran MiXCR on the PCR reads; one entry per CDR3 protein. This table holds approximately 800,000 distinct CDR3 sequences, about 16% found once. Sequenced material: PBMCs, mostly from graft donor cells, taken 360 days after TCRalphabeta/CD19-depleted stem cell transplant. All receptors come from a male patient between 10 and 17 years old who had a stem cell transplant for acute lymphoblastic leukemia, so the T cells may come from the graft donor.

This clonotype was observed a handful of times. V usage is TRBV7-8 and J usage is TRBJ2-3; 9 bases map to TRBD2. Trimming removed 4 bases from V and 3 bases from J; junction bases left unmatched: 11. This CDR3 contains 17 residues. Germline V gene sequence: CDR1 SGHVS, CDR2 FQNEAQ. The CDR3 nucleotides are TGTGCCAGCAGCTCAGGGGCCCTAGCGGGAATTACAGATACGCAGTATTTT. Translation: CASSSGALAGITDTQYF.

This clonotype was counted only a few times. This chain links TRBV5-1 with TRBJ2-3; TRBD1 matches 10 bases. This CDR3 has 16 residues. Per the germline V gene, CDR1 is SGHRS and CDR2 is YFSETQ. The V segment lost 2 bases and the J segment 3 bases; nucleotides outside the gene matches: 6. CDR3 nucleotides: TGCGCCAGCAGCTTACCCGACAGGGGGCAGACAGATACGCAGTATTTT. It codes for CASSLPDRGQTDTQYF. The complete variable domain, with remaining parts taken from reference TRBV5-1 and TRBJ2-3, reads KAGVTQTPRYLIKTRGQQVTLSCSPISGHRSVSWYQQTPGQGLQFLFEYFSETQRNKGNFPGRFSGRQFSNSRSEMNVSTLELGDSALYLCASSLPDRGQTDTQYFGPGTRLTVL.

The sample holds many counts of this clonotype. The chain carries TRBV27 and TRBJ2-1, with 13 bases fitting TRBD2. The CDR3 totals 15 residues. Germline assignment: CDR1 MNHEY and CDR2 SMNVEV (reference sequence). V was pared by 5 bases and J by 9 bases, with 7 bases of the junction left unmatched. The CDR3 protein is CASSPGLAGEGEQFF. CDR3 DNA sequence: TGTGCCAGCAGTCCCGGACTAGCGGGAGAGGGTGAGCAGTTCTTC.

This clonotype appeared a few times. The V and J genes are TRBV4-1 and TRBJ2-1, with 14 bases identical to TRBD2. From germline, CDR1 is MGHRA and CDR2 YSYEKL. This CDR3 region has 20 residues. The ends lost 4 bases at V and 1 base at J; junction bases unmatched: 12. CDR3 DNA sequence: TGCGCCAGCAGCCTTAGTCCGGGACTAGCGGGAGTCGGGTCCTACAATGAGCAGTTCTTC. Protein: CASSLSPGLAGVGSYNEQFF.

V usage is TRBV5-1 and J usage is TRBJ2-2; the D gene is possibly TRBD2 (6 bases). Trimming cost V 4 bases and J 6 bases, with 28 bases left between them. Per the germline V gene, CDR1 is SGHRS and CDR2 is YFSETQ. The CDR3 is made up of 19 amino acids. CDR3 DNA: TGCGCCAGCAGCCCAAGCGCGGGATTTGCAGCGTGGATGGCCGGGGAGCTGTTTTTT. This gives the protein CASSPSAGFAAWMAGELFF.

The rearrangement joins TRBV12-3 or TRBV12-4 to TRBJ1-1; 7 nucleotides match TRBD1. V shed 6 bases, J shed 8 bases, and the junction held 6 bases outside the gene matches. CDR3 length: 12 residues. The CDR3 DNA sequence: TGTGCCAGCAGCAAACAGGGGTTCGAAGCTTTCTTT. Translating it yields CASSKQGFEAFF.

This clonotype has a count of ten or more. The gene calls are TRBV7-9 and TRBJ2-7, with 7 bases that match TRBD1. Germline V gene sequence: CDR1 SEHNR, CDR2 FQNEAQ (reference sequence). This CDR3 region has 15 residues. J gave up 3 bases and V 7 bases, and 12 bases lay outside the gene matches. The CDR3 coding sequence is TGTGCCAGCAAGCCGAACAGGGGAGTAAACTACGAGCAGTACTTC. This codes for CASKPNRGVNYEQYF.

The table lists this clonotype with many counts. J is TRBJ1-5 and V is TRBV27; no definite D call. Trimming took off 1 base at V and 7 bases at J, with 5 bases between the two ends. CDR1 and CDR2 (germline): MNHEY, SMNVEV (reference sequence). The CDR3 loop spans 12 amino acids. CDR3 amino acids: CASSLWEQPQHF. For the CDR3, the DNA is TGTGCCAGCAGTTTATGGGAACAGCCCCAGCATTTT.

The chain employs TRBV10-3 and TRBJ1-1, with TRBD1 matching 10 bases. Germline V CDR1 and CDR2: ENHRY, SYGVKD. V lost 6 bases to trimming and J lost 1 base; unmatched junction nucleotides: 8. The length of the CDR3 is 16 residues. This CDR3 is CAIRGDRGGGNTEAFF. In DNA, the CDR3 is TGTGCCATCAGGGGGGACAGGGGAGGAGGGAACACTGAAGCTTTCTTT.

This clonotype has more than one count but fewer than ten. This chain joins TRBV18 and TRBJ2-3; no clear D. Germline loops: CDR1 KGHSH, CDR2 LQKENI. CDR3 size: 13 residues. V lost 3 bases and J lost 4, with 8 bases in between. CDR3 loop: CASSPSLPDTQYF. The DNA of the CDR3 is TGTGCCAGCTCACCTTCCTTGCCAGATACGCAGTATTTT. Drawing the rest from reference TRBV18 and TRBJ2-3, the complete variable domain is NAGVMQNPRHLVRRRGQEARLRCSPMKGHSHVYWYRQLPEEGLKFMVYLQKENIIDESGMPKERFSAEFPKEGPSILRIQQVVRGDSAAYFCASSPSLPDTQYFGPGTRLTVL.

Only a few counts were recorded for this clonotype. V gene TRBV20-1 combines with J gene TRBJ2-7; D not certain. Germline CDR1 and CDR2: DFQATT and SNEGSKA (reference sequence). The V end lost 0 bases, the J end lost 5 bases, and 17 bases lay between the germline ends. The CDR3 length is 15 residues. The CDR3 sequence: CSARDRRFVQNEQYF. CDR3 coding DNA: TGCAGTGCTAGAGATAGGCGGTTCGTTCAGAACGAGCAGTACTTC.

This clonotype appeared a few times. The CDR3 nucleotides read TGTGCCAGCAGCTTAGCGTTAACAGGCTACAATGAGCAGTTCTTC. Residues: CASSLALTGYNEQFF. The V and J genes are TRBV7-2 and TRBJ2-1; weak D call: TRBD1 (5 bases). CDR1 is SGHTA and CDR2 is FQGNSA in the germline V gene. The CDR3 has 15 residues. V was shortened by 0 bases and J by 3 bases, with 9 bases between the two germline ends.

The J gene is TRBJ2-7, the V gene TRBV3-1; possible D gene TRBD2, 6 bases. Germline V CDR1 and CDR2: LGHDT, YNNKEL (reference sequence). Trimming shortened V by 4 bases and J by 6 bases, and 16 bases separated the two germline ends. The CDR3 sequence is 14 residues long. The CDR3 spells CASSRGLAGSEQYF. Written as DNA, the CDR3 is TGTGCCAGCAGCCGGGGACTGGCTGGGTCCGAGCAGTACTTC.

The sample holds a few counts of this clonotype. The V and J genes are TRBV5-5 and TRBJ2-5; D is ambiguous. This CDR3 is built from 17 residues. Between the trimmed V and J ends, which lost 0 bases and 5 bases, there was a span of 20 bases. The germline V gene has CDR1 SGHKS and CDR2 YYEKEE (reference sequence). The CDR3 DNA reads as TGTGCCAGCAGCTTGGTAGGTTCGATACACTCGGCGGAGACCCAGTACTTC. Its translation is CASSLVGSIHSAETQYF.

The chain couples TRBV20-1 to TRBJ1-6, with TRBD1 as a possible D gene (5 bases). V dropped 1 base and J dropped 9 bases, with 7 bases sitting between them. Germline CDR1 DFQATT, CDR2 SNEGSKA (reference sequence). The CDR3 is 12 residues long. The CDR3 coding sequence is TGCAGTGCTAGAGGGGGGGGTTCACCCCTCCACTTT. The encoded protein is CSARGGGSPLHF.

This clonotype was counted ten times or more. The chain carries TRBV28 and TRBJ2-1; 9 bases agree with TRBD2. The CDR3 runs 14 residues. J was trimmed by 9 bases and V by 8 bases; bases with no gene match: 11. Germline V CDR1 and CDR2: MDHEN, SYDVKM. The CDR3 bases are TGTGCCAGCCGGAGGGCTAGCGGGATAGGTGAGCAGTTCTTC. It codes for CASRRASGIGEQFF. Drawing the rest from reference TRBV28 and TRBJ2-1, the complete variable domain is DVKVTQSSRYLVKRTGEKVFLECVQDMDHENMFWYRQDPGLGLRLIYFSYDVKMKEKGDIPEGYSVSREKKERFSLILESASTNQTSMYLCASRRASGIGEQFFGPGTRLTVL.

V gene TRBV5-1 combines with J gene TRBJ2-1, with a weak D call TRBD1 (6 bases). This CDR3 region has 17 residues. Germline CDR1 reads SGHRS; CDR2 reads YFSETQ. The ends were cut back, 0 bases at V and 2 bases at J, with 15 bases in the middle. CDR3 protein: CASSLAVMWTAYNEQFF. The CDR3, as DNA: TGCGCCAGCAGCTTGGCGGTAATGTGGACAGCCTACAATGAGCAGTTCTTC. The entire variable domain, with the rest obtained from reference TRBV5-1 and TRBJ2-1, is as follows: KAGVTQTPRYLIKTRGQQVTLSCSPISGHRSVSWYQQTPGQGLQFLFEYFSETQRNKGNFPGRFSGRQFSNSRSEMNVSTLELGDSALYLCASSLAVMWTAYNEQFFGPGTRLTVL.

This clonotype was seen only a few times. The chain employs TRBV7-6 and TRBJ2-1, with D possibly matching TRBD1 (6 bases). The germline V gene has CDR1 SGHVS and CDR2 FNYEAQ. The CDR3 spans 13 residues. The germline V and J ends were trimmed by 5 bases and 10 bases, with 15 bases remaining between them. The CDR3 nucleotides are TGTGCCAGCAGCGAAACGCAGGGGCCAGAGCAGTTCTTC. Its translation: CASSETQGPEQFF.

V and J are TRBV19 and TRBJ2-7; the D is unclear. This CDR3 comprises 15 residues. The germline V and J ends were trimmed by 3 bases and 0 bases, with 12 bases remaining between them. CDR1 is LNHDA, CDR2 SQIVND, per germline (reference sequence). The CDR3 spells CASSIDTASSYEQYF. For the CDR3, the DNA is TGTGCCAGTAGTATTGATACAGCCTCCTCCTACGAGCAGTACTTC.

This rearrangement joins TRBV7-9 to TRBJ1-2; TRBD1 is a possible D gene (6 bases). V lost 5 bases, J lost 6 bases, and 16 bases lay in between. CDR3 size: 14 residues. Germline CDR1 reads SEHNR; CDR2 reads FQNEAQ (reference sequence). DNA of the CDR3: TGTGCCAGCAGCCCGACAGGACATGCGAATGGCTACACCTTC. Its translation is CASSPTGHANGYTF.

This chain links TRBV12-3 or TRBV12-4 with TRBJ2-1, with 8 bases identical to TRBD2. The CDR3 is 16 amino acids. V was pared by 5 bases and J by 1 base, with 7 bases of the junction left unmatched. CDR3 amino acids: CASSLGLGRSYNEQFF. The CDR3 DNA reads as TGTGCCAGCAGTCTGGGACTAGGAAGGTCCTACAATGAGCAGTTCTTC.

This clonotype showed up just a few times. This chain uses TRBV4-1 with TRBJ2-7, with TRBD1 identical over 7 bases. With V trimmed by 4 bases and J by 3 bases, 6 bases remained unmatched. The CDR3 is 14 amino acids. Per the germline V gene, CDR1 is MGHRA and CDR2 is YSYEKL. The CDR3 here is CASSPARQGYEQYF. The CDR3 DNA is TGCGCCAGCAGCCCAGCCAGACAGGGCTACGAGCAGTACTTC.